This T cell receptor beta chain originates from a study of T cell repertoires in cytomegalovirus infection. In the study overall: Matching HLA type, along with CMV infection, was indicated by public TCR beta signatures. Whole-study results and caveats: CMV-specific TCR beta clonotypes restricted by HLA-C were the ones dominating the ex vivo response.

TCRdb redid the calling of the reads with MiXCR, one entry per CDR3 protein. This sample has 250,000 to 300,000 distinct CDR3 sequences; over 15% occur once, and the top ten carry around half. This clonotype was seen many times. As yet, its antigen is unknown. Germline values: CDR1 SNHLY, CDR2 FYNNEI. The CDR3 is 15 amino acids. V shed 4 bases and J shed 7 bases, with 17 bases lying between them. The V and J genes are TRBV2 and TRBJ2-1; D possibly corresponds to TRBD2 (7 bases). The TCR sequence derives from a human donor in good health (CMV status not recorded). Some clones in this sample may be carry-over from other donors' samples. Source material: CD8+ T cells from PBMCs. DNA for the CDR3: TGTGCCAGCAGTGGATTAGTCGGGGGGCTGAATGAGCAGTTCTTC. Its translation: CASSGLVGGLNEQFF.